This T cell receptor beta chain was identified during a study of T cells in Graves' hyperthyroidism and ophthalmopathy (dated by TCRdb to the late 2010s). Background for the entire study: To identify distinguishing TCR V-J signatures, a discovery cohort of about 100 patients was used, comprising fewer than 45 with Graves' ophthalmopathy and some 57 with stable Graves' hyperthyroidism. Prospective prediction of ophthalmopathy was tested in an independent validation cohort consisting of 18 hyperthyroidism patients and over 15 patients who later progressed to ophthalmopathy. The 90 to 100 discovery patients were randomly divided into training and test sets at a 7:3 ratio. Thyroid tissue and blood T-cell repertoires from roughly 6 Graves' hyperthyroidism patients were also compared in the study. After blood sampling, hyperthyroidism patients were treated with methimazole at a starting dose of 30 mg daily, and ophthalmopathy patients were treated with high-dose intravenous methylprednisolone. TCR Vbeta CDR3 sequencing of roughly 140 peripheral blood samples (roughly 41 ophthalmopathy, 75 hyperthyroidism and approximately 17 progressor patients) is reported in the paper. Study-level results and caveats: In validation, the model predicted progression to ophthalmopathy a median of about 6.8 months before onset, with over 60% sensitivity and 72.22% specificity. No statistical method was used to fix the sample size in advance, and group allocation was not hidden from the investigators. Ophthalmopathy was separated from stable hyperthyroidism by a 13 V-J signature model, with around 88% sensitivity and approximately 84% specificity obtained in cross-validation and 80%/75% obtained in testing. Blood samples also contained most of the expanded thyroid clonotypes (frequency above 0.001), which suggests that blood repertoires may reflect thyroid immune responses.

Stable Graves' hyperthyroidism was defined as no progression to ophthalmopathy during 18 months of follow-up. Hyperthyroidism patients were aged 18 to 65 years and newly diagnosed, with disease duration of less than 2 months. Exclusion was applied to patients with uncontrolled infections, other autoimmune diseases, pregnancy or lactation. Diagnoses were established on the basis of clinical symptoms, serum thyroxine and TRAb, thyroid ultrasound, and orbital computed tomography. Total RNA was extracted with Trizol reagent, and quality was checked on an Agilent 2100 Bioanalyzer. TCR beta CDR3 regions were amplified from RNA transcripts. A first-round RT-PCR of the TCR CDR3 used the HTBI primer set with the Qiagen OneStep RT-PCR kit. Libraries were constructed in a second round of multiplex PCR, after which size selection and purification were carried out. Paired-end sequencing of the libraries was performed with 100 bp reads on an Illumina HiSeq2000. In the authors' own workflow: SOAPnuke was used to process the raw data, throwing out any read that contained adapters or uncalled bases, had a mean Phred below 15, or lacked an exact constant-primer or identifier match. COPE v1.2.5 was used to merge high-quality paired reads, and clonotypes were defined as unique nucleotide sequences. MiTCR v1.1 was used to align clonotypes to the IMGT TRBV, TRBD and TRBJ reference segments. Only V-J combinations with frequency above 0.0001, covering about 99% of repertoires, were analysed. The TCS score was defined as F50 (clonal expansion) divided by E x V (chaos), with BLOSUM62-based TCRdist calculated between CDR3 peptides within each V-J. Welch's t-statistics and random forest reduced 450 to 600 V-J features to roughly 13, which were used in a naive Bayes classifier (R e1071). Thyroid-blood repertoire similarity was quantified with the Morisita-Horn index. TCRdb passed the public sequencing reads through fastp at Q25 and MiXCR, retaining productive beta sequences. Identical CDR3 protein sequences are pooled into one entry, listed with their most common genes and DNA. TCRdb, not the authors, supplied the V and J calls. This sample is represented by a few hundred thousand distinct CDR3 sequences; just over 45% of them were singletons. In total, the top ten clones hold about 8.3% of the sample.

This clonotype showed up many times. Its cognate antigen has yet to be identified. No much larger clone exists at a distance of one base, and base qualities are not known. The origin of this receptor is a woman aged 18 to 35 with Graves' hyperthyroidism. Sequencing input: peripheral blood or thyroid tissue (not recorded which).

The CDR3 loop reads CASTLLMEGKLFF. DNA sequence: TGTGCCAGCACACTCCTTATGGAGGGAAAACTGTTTTTT. This chain is built from TRBV12-3 or TRBV12-4 and TRBJ1-4; the D gene remains uncertain. Trimming takes 7 bases from V and 10 bases from J, and the germline ends sit 16 bases apart. From the cysteine up to the phenylalanine, the CDR3 has a length of 13 residues. The kept DNA is CDR3 alone, 39 bases in frame from the first base.